The 31 T cell receptor beta chains below were found in one sample sequenced in a study of OX40 agonist ivuxolimab in advanced cancers. Assay used: immunoSEQ multiplex PCR; TCRdb lists only in-frame clones, some missing. The table has approximately 74,000 clones, 85% seen once. Sample: CD4+ or CD8+ T cells sorted from blood, taken in a trial of the OX40 agonist ivuxolimab. The receptors stem from an adult with an advanced solid tumor such as melanoma, head and neck, liver or kidney cancer.

The chain's CDR3 is CASSRDRGIYEQYF. DNA for the CDR3: TGTGCCAGCAGCCGGGACAGGGGAATCTACGAGCAGTACTTC. V usage is TRBV9 and J usage is TRBJ2-7; 10 bases are shared with TRBD1. Trimming cost V 4 bases and J 3 bases; bases outside gene matches: 4. Germline CDR1 reads SGDLS; CDR2 reads YYNGEE. This CDR3 is 14 amino acids long.

V gene TRBV4-1 combines with J gene TRBJ2-5, with 7 positions matching TRBD2. Trimming at V came to 4 bases and at J to 5 bases, leaving 10 bases not matched to a gene. Germline CDR1 MGHRA, CDR2 YSYEKL. This CDR3 is 15 amino acids long. CDR3: CASSRPDLREETQYF. CDR3 bases: TGCGCCAGCAGCCGCCCGGATCTGCGGGAGGAGACCCAGTACTTC.

V usage is TRBV5-1 and J usage is TRBJ2-1; D is uncertain. V was cut by 5 bases and J by 0 bases, with 6 bases left in between. The length of the CDR3 is 13 residues. The germline V gene has CDR1 SGHRS and CDR2 YFSETQ. The CDR3 spells CASRQSSYNEQFF. DNA of the CDR3: TGCGCCAGCAGACAAAGCTCCTACAATGAGCAGTTCTTC.

The CDR3 DNA reads TGTGCCAGCAGCCCTCCGGGACAGGGAGGAGAGACCCAGTACTTC. Translation gives CASSPPGQGGETQYF. V gene TRBV5-6 combines with J gene TRBJ2-5; 9 nucleotides line up with TRBD1. V dropped 4 bases and J dropped 4; count of bases not matched to a gene: 8. The length of the CDR3 is 15 residues. Germline V gene lookup returns CDR1 SGHDT and CDR2 YYEEEE.

V is TRBV5-1 and J is TRBJ2-1; 7 nucleotides line up with TRBD2. Germline values: CDR1 SGHRS, CDR2 YFSETQ. This CDR3 comprises 15 residues. With 2 bases clipped from V and 0 bases from J, the junction kept 2 bases outside the gene matches. The CDR3 is CASSFSGRSYNEQFF. CDR3 bases: TGCGCCAGCAGCTTTAGCGGGCGCTCCTACAATGAGCAGTTCTTC.

This rearrangement joins TRBV27 to TRBJ2-1; 10 bases fit TRBD2. CDR1 and CDR2 from the germline V gene are MNHEY and SMNVEV (reference sequence). This CDR3 has 17 residues. V was clipped by 4 bases and J by 4 bases; unmatched bases: 10. The CDR3 DNA is TGTGCCAGCAGTTCCCGGGTAGCGGGGGGCTTATACAATGAGCAGTTCTTC. Translated: CASSSRVAGGLYNEQFF.

This rearrangement joins TRBV28 to TRBJ2-7; possibly TRBD1 for D (6 bases). This CDR3 region has 14 residues. The ends were cut back, 2 bases at V and 5 bases at J, with 13 bases in the middle. From germline, CDR1 is MDHEN and CDR2 SYDVKM. CDR3 DNA sequence: TGTGCCAGCAGTTTAATCAGGGGCGTAAACGAGCAGTACTTC. It translates to CASSLIRGVNEQYF.

This sequence joins TRBV7-6 and TRBJ2-7; TRBD1 agrees at 9 bases. Germline CDR1 and CDR2: SGHVS and FNYEAQ. J lost 7 bases, V lost 4 bases, and 5 bases had no gene match. This CDR3 spans 13 amino acids. The CDR3 DNA sequence: TGTGCCAGCAGCTCTTACAGGGGGCCGGAGCAGTACTTC. Protein product: CASSSYRGPEQYF.

This chain joins TRBV9 and TRBJ2-5, with a weak D call TRBD2 (6 bases). Germline loops: CDR1 SGDLS, CDR2 YYNGEE. CDR3 length: 16 residues. V dropped 0 bases and J dropped 0 bases, with 12 bases sitting between them. CDR3: CASSVGPLAHQETQYF. In nucleotides, the CDR3 is TGTGCCAGCAGCGTAGGCCCTCTAGCGCACCAAGAGACCCAGTACTTC.

The V gene is TRBV5-4, the J gene TRBJ2-1; 11 bases line up with TRBD2. V was pared by 4 bases and J by 7 bases, with 7 bases of the junction left unmatched. CDR1 SGHNT and CDR2 YYREEE come from the germline V gene (reference sequence). There are 15 residues in the CDR3. CDR3 nucleotide sequence: TGTGCCAGCAGCCAATCCGGGACTAGCGGAAATGAGCAGTTCTTC. Translating it yields CASSQSGTSGNEQFF.

This sequence joins TRBV2 and TRBJ1-5; D is unclear. Germline CDR1 and CDR2: SNHLY and FYNNEI. Between the trimmed V and J ends, which lost 2 bases and 4 bases, there was a span of 0 bases. The length of the CDR3 is 11 residues. The CDR3 here is CASSENQPQHF. DNA of the CDR3: TGTGCCAGCAGTGAAAATCAGCCCCAGCATTTT.

The genes are TRBV5-6 and TRBJ2-1; TRBD2 matches at 9 bases. Germline V gene lookup returns CDR1 SGHDT and CDR2 YYEEEE. CDR3 length: 16 residues. The V gene end was trimmed by 5 bases and the J gene end by 7 bases; junction bases not matched to a gene: 13. As DNA, the CDR3 is TGTGCCAGCAGGGGGCTAGCGGGGAGCCTGTGGAATGAGCAGTTCTTC. It yields the protein CASRGLAGSLWNEQFF.

The gene calls are TRBV11-2 and TRBJ2-7; D call uncertain. Germline V CDR1 and CDR2: SGHAT, FQNNGV. This CDR3 contains 13 residues. Trimming removed 2 bases from V and 3 bases from J, with 8 bases in between. Written as DNA, the CDR3 is TGTGCCAGCAGCTTAAGAGTCAGCTACGAGCAGTACTTC. Encoded protein: CASSLRVSYEQYF.

The V and J genes are TRBV7-9 and TRBJ1-5, with 7 positions matching TRBD1. Germline CDR1 is SEHNR and CDR2 is FQNEAQ (reference sequence). This CDR3 has 12 residues. The junction had 8 bases not matched to a gene; V was cut back by 7 bases and J by 11 bases. The CDR3 sequence: CASTISQGTQHF. The DNA of the CDR3 is TGTGCCAGCACAATCTCACAGGGGACCCAGCATTTT. Full variable domain (outside the CDR3, taken from reference TRBV7-9 and TRBJ1-5): DTGVSQNPRHKITKRGQNVTFRCDPISEHNRLYWYRQTLGQGPEFLTYFQNEAQLEKSRLLSDRFSAERPKGSFSTLEIQRTEQGDSAMYLCASTISQGTQHFGDGTRLSIL.

This chain connects TRBV5-6 to TRBJ2-7, with D possibly being TRBD1 (6 bases). V was pared by 2 bases and J by 2 bases, with 11 bases between. The CDR3 is made up of 14 amino acids. The germline V gene encodes CDR1 SGHDT and CDR2 YYEEEE. CDR3 bases: TGTGCCAGCAGCTTAACAGGGAAAACCTACGAGCAGTACTTC. This translates into CASSLTGKTYEQYF.

This chain links TRBV5-1 with TRBJ2-3; possibly TRBD2 for D (6 bases). V shed 5 bases and J shed 2 bases, with 18 bases lying between them. The CDR3 length is 16 residues. Germline values: CDR1 SGHRS, CDR2 YFSETQ. CDR3 sequence (DNA): TGCGCCAGCAGTTTTACACGGGGGATGAACACAGATACGCAGTATTTT. As protein: CASSFTRGMNTDTQYF.

As to this clone: Within the sample, other DNA sequences also encode this same CDR3. The J gene is TRBJ2-7, the V gene TRBV5-1, with D perhaps TRBD2 (5 bases). Germline V gives CDR1 SGHRS, CDR2 YFSETQ. Trimming shortened V by 0 bases and J by 2 bases, and 6 bases separated the two germline ends. This CDR3 region has 13 residues. CDR3 sequence (DNA): TGCGCCAGCAGCTTGGAGCGGACCTACGAGCAGTACTTC. Amino acid sequence: CASSLERTYEQYF.

This clone is a singleton in its sample. The V and J genes are TRBV6-6 and TRBJ2-7; D is unclear. Between the trimmed V and J ends, which lost 3 bases and 0 bases, there was a span of 12 bases. Per germline, CDR1 MNHNY and CDR2 SVGAGI (reference sequence). The CDR3 loop spans 15 amino acids. CDR3: CASSYRRYGSYEQYF. The CDR3 coding sequence is TGTGCCAGCAGTTATCGACGGTACGGCTCCTACGAGCAGTACTTC.

The chain uses TRBV6-1 and TRBJ1-5; D is ambiguous. Germline V lookup: CDR1 MNHNS, CDR2 SASEGT. The CDR3 consists of 15 residues. Between the trimmed V and J ends, which lost 1 base and 11 bases, there was a span of 18 bases. The CDR3 nucleotides read TGTGCCAGCAGTGAAGAAATTATCCAGGTGAAGGCCCAGCATTTT. Its translation: CASSEEIIQVKAQHF.

The V gene is TRBV10-1, the J gene TRBJ2-3; TRBD1 is a possible D gene (6 bases). Per the germline V gene, CDR1 is WNHNN and CDR2 is SYGVQD (reference sequence). Trimming shortened V by 8 bases and J by 2 bases, and 8 bases separated the two germline ends. CDR3 length: 12 residues. The DNA for the CDR3 is TGCGCCAGCGGGGGCAACACAGATACGCAGTATTTT. It encodes CASGGNTDTQYF.

In DNA, the CDR3 is TGTGCCAGCAGTGAGTTCAGGGGGAACTATGGCTACACCTTC. This gives the protein CASSEFRGNYGYTF. The V gene is TRBV6-5, the J gene TRBJ1-2; TRBD1 matches at 7 bases. The CDR3 has 14 amino acids. J gave up 2 bases and V 5 bases, and 5 bases lay outside the gene matches. Germline assignment: CDR1 MNHEY and CDR2 SVGAGI.

CDR3 DNA sequence: TGTGCCAGCAGCTTGGGGACAGTCAAAAGCTCACCCCTCCACTTT. It translates to CASSLGTVKSSPLHF. The genes are TRBV5-6 and TRBJ1-6, with D perhaps TRBD1 (6 bases). The CDR3 runs 15 residues. Germline V gives CDR1 SGHDT, CDR2 YYEEEE. V was trimmed by 0 bases and J by 10 bases, leaving 14 bases between them.

This clone was seen more than once but under ten times. The chain uses TRBV19 and TRBJ1-5; possibly TRBD1 for D (5 bases). V shed 6 bases and J shed 7 bases, with 13 bases lying between them. This CDR3 comprises 13 residues. Germline V lookup: CDR1 LNHDA, CDR2 SQIVND (reference sequence). For the CDR3, the DNA is TGTGCCAGTAGCCCGGACACAAAACAGCCCCAGCATTTT. Translating gives CASSPDTKQPQHF.

This clone has only a few counts. The CDR3 nucleotides read TGTGCCAGCAGATTACGGGAGGACCAGCATTTT. Translated, it gives CASRLREDQHF. The chain has TRBV28 and TRBJ1-5; D gene uncertain. The CDR3 sequence is 11 residues long. V was pared by 6 bases and J by 12 bases, with 12 bases between. The V gene's germline CDR1 is MDHEN and CDR2 SYDVKM.

The V call is TRBV14, the J call TRBJ1-4, with 8 nucleotides matching TRBD1. There are 15 residues in the CDR3. V trimming: 3 bases; J trimming: 5 bases; junction bases outside the gene matches: 5. In germline, CDR1 is SGHDN, CDR2 FVKESK. The chain's CDR3 is CASSHRGRRNEKLFF. The CDR3 DNA follows: TGTGCCAGCAGCCACAGGGGGCGTAGAAATGAAAAACTGTTTTTT.

The CDR3 DNA is TGTGCCAGCAGCTTACTTGGCAGGATTGGGAATGAGCAGTTCTTC. Translation: CASSLLGRIGNEQFF. The rearrangement uses TRBV7-8 and TRBJ2-1; D not certain. CDR1 is SGHVS, CDR2 FQNEAQ, per germline. CDR3 length: 15 amino acids. V shed 2 bases and J shed 7 bases, with 15 bases lying between them.

The CDR3 DNA reads TGTGCCAGCAGTTTTTCAGCGGATACGCAGTATTTT. Translated, it gives CASSFSADTQYF. The genes are TRBV28 and TRBJ2-3; unclear D gene. Trimming removed 3 bases at V and 6 bases at J, with 7 bases between. The germline V gene has CDR1 MDHEN and CDR2 SYDVKM. The length of the CDR3 is 12 residues.

The V gene is TRBV2, the J gene TRBJ1-1, with D unresolved. Trimming stripped 4 bases from V and 0 bases from J, with 6 bases between. The germline V gene encodes CDR1 SNHLY and CDR2 FYNNEI. The CDR3 extends over 13 amino acids. CDR3 loop: CASSGDLNTEAFF. CDR3 DNA: TGTGCCAGCAGTGGAGACCTGAACACTGAAGCTTTCTTT.

The sample holds a few counts of this clone. The CDR3 nucleotides read TGTGCCAGCTGGCGGGCAGGGCTATATGGCTACACCTTC. This sequence encodes CASWRAGLYGYTF. The rearrangement joins TRBV27 to TRBJ1-2; possible D gene TRBD1, 5 bases. V was clipped by 8 bases and J by 5 bases, with 15 bases between them. Germline V gene sequence: CDR1 MNHEY, CDR2 SMNVEV (reference sequence). This CDR3 has 13 amino acids.

The chain carries TRBV27 and TRBJ1-1; 10 bases are shared with TRBD1. CDR1 is MNHEY and CDR2 is SMNVEV in the germline V gene (reference sequence). V shed 6 bases, J shed 1 base, and the junction held 14 bases outside the gene matches. The CDR3 loop spans 18 amino acids. The CDR3 DNA reads as TGTGCCAGCAGCCTAAGTCGACAGGGGGCATTTAGGAACACTGAAGCTTTCTTT. Protein product: CASSLSRQGAFRNTEAFF.

The chain combines TRBV11-3 with TRBJ1-4; D remains ambiguous. The CDR3 covers 11 residues. The V and J ends lost 1 base and 8 bases respectively, with 2 bases between them. Germline CDR1 and CDR2: SGHNT and YENEEA. In DNA form, the CDR3 reads TGTGCCAGCAGCTTAGGAGAAAAACTGTTTTTT. It yields the protein CASSLGEKLFF.